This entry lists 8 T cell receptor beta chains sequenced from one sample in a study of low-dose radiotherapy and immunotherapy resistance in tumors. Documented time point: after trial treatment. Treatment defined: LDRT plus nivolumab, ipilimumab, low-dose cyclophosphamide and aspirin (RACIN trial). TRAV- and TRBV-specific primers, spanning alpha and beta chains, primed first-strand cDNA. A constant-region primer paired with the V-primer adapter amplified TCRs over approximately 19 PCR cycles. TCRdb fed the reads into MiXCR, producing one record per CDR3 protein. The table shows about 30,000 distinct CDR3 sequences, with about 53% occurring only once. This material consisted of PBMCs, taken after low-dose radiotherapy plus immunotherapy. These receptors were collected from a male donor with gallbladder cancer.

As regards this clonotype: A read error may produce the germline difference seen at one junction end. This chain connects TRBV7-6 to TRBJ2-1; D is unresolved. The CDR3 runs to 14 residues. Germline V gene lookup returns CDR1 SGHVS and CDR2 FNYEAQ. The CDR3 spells CASSLSLTNNEQFF. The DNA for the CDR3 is TGTGCTAGCAGCTTAAGCTTGACAAACAATGAGCAGTTCTTC.

The CDR3 here is CASSDLLRDTQYF. In DNA form, the CDR3 reads TGCGCCAGCAGCGACTTACTTAGGGATACGCAGTATTTT. The genes are TRBV5-1 and TRBJ2-3; D ambiguous. The V end was cut by 4 bases, the J end by 6 bases, with 12 bases between. The CDR3 runs 13 residues. Germline CDR1 and CDR2: SGHRS and YFSETQ.

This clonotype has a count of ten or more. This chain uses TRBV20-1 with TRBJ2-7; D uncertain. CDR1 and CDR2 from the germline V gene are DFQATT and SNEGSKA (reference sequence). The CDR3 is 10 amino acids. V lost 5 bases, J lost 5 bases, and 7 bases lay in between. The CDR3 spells CSASLDEQYF. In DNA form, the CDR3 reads TGCAGTGCTTCCCTGGACGAGCAGTACTTC.

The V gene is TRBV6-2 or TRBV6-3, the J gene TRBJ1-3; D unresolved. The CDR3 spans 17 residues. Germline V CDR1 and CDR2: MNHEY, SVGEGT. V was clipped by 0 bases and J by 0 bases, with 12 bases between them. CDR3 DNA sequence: TGTGCCAGCAGTTACTCGGGAAGCAAAACCTCTGGAAACACCATATATTTT. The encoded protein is CASSYSGSKTSGNTIYF.

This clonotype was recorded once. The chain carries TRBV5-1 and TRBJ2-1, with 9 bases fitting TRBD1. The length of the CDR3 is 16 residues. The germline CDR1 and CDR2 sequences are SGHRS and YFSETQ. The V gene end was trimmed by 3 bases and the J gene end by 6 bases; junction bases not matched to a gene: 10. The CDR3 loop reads CASSSAGTGSFNEQFF. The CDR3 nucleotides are TGCGCCAGCAGCTCCGCTGGGACAGGGAGTTTCAATGAGCAGTTCTTC.

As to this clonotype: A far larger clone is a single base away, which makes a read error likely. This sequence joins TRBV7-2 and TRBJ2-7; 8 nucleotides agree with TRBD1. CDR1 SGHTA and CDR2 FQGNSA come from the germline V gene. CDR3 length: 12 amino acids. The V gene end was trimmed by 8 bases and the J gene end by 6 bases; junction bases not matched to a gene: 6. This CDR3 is CASCETGVEQYF. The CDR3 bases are TGTGCCAGCTGCGAGACAGGGGTCGAGCAGTACTTC.

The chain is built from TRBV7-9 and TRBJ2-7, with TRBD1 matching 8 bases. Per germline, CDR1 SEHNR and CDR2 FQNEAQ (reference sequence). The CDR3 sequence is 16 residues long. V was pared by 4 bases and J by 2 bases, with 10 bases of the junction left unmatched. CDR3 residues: CASSSRGRGRTYEQYF. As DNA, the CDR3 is TGTGCCAGCAGCTCCCGGGGCAGGGGGCGTACCTACGAGCAGTACTTC.

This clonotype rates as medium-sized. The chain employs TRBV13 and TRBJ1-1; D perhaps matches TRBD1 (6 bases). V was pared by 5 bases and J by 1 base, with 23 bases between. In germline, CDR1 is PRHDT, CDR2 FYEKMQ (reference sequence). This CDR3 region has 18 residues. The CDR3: CASSAGGPVSYENTEAFF. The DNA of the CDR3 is TGTGCCAGCAGCGCCGGGGGGCCAGTTAGCTATGAGAACACTGAAGCTTTCTTT.